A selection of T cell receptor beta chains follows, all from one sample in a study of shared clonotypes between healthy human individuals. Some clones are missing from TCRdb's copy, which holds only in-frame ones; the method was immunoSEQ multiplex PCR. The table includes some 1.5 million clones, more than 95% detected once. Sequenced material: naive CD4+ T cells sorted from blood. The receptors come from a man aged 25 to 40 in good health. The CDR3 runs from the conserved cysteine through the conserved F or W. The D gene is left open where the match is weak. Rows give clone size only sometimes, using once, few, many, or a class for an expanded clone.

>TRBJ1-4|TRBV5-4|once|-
TGTGCCAGCAGCTTCGGGACAACTAATGAAAAACTGTTTTTT
CASSFGTTNEKLFF
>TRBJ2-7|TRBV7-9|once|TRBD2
TGTGCCAGCAGCAGCCGGACTAGCGGAATCTACGAGCAGTACTTC
CASSSRTSGIYEQYF
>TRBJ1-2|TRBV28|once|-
TGTGCCAGCAGTTCCGGGCTAGGGGGCTACACCTTC
CASSSGLGGYTF
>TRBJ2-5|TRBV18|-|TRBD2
TGTGCCAGCTCACCCCGACTAGCGGACCAAGAGACCCAGTACTTC
CASSPRLADQETQYF
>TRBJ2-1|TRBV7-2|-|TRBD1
TGTGCCAGCAGCCTAGGGCCCGACAGGGGGTCCTACAATGAGCAGTTCTTC
CASSLGPDRGSYNEQFF
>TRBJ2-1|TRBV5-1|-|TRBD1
TGCGCCAGCAGTCCACAGCCGGGACAGGGATACAATGAGCAGTTCTTC
CASSPQPGQGYNEQFF
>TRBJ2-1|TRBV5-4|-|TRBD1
TGTGCCAGCAGACCGGACAGGGTCTCCTACAATGAGCAGTTCTTC
CASRPDRVSYNEQFF
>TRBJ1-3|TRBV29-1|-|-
TGCAGCGTTGGTGACAGCAGTGGAAACACCATATATTTT
CSVGDSSGNTIYF
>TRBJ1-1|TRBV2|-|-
TGTGCCAGCAGTGTAGGGGGACTTGGTGAAGCTTTCTTT
CASSVGGLGEAFF
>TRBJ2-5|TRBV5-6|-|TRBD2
TGTGCCAGCAGCTTCCTAGCGGGCCAAGGGGAGACCCAGTACTTC
CASSFLAGQGETQYF
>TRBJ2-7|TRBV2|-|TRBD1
TGTGCCAGCAGTGAAGCGATGGGACAGGAAAGTAGGTACTTC
CASSEAMGQESRYF
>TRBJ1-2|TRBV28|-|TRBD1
TGTGCCAGCAGTTCCCTCGGACAGGGAGACTATGGCTACACCTTC
CASSSLGQGDYGYTF
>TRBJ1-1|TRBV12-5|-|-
TGTGCTAGTGGTCTGGAGGCAGAATCTGAAGCTTTCTTT
CASGLEAESEAFF
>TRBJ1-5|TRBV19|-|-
TGTGCCAGTAGTAGCGAAACCAATCAGCCCCAGCATTTT
CASSSETNQPQHF
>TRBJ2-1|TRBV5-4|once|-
TGTGCCAGCAGCTTGGATAGCCGCGAGCAGTTCTTC
CASSLDSREQFF
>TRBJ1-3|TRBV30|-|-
TGTGCCTGGAGACGCCGGGACGGAGGAAACACCATATATTTT
CAWRRRDGGNTIYF
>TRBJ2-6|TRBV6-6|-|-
TGTGCCAGCAGAAGGACTTCTGGGGCCAACGTCCTGACTTTC
CASRRTSGANVLTF
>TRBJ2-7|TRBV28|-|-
TGTGCCAGCAGTTTAGGTCAGAACTACGAGCAGTACTTC
CASSLGQNYEQYF
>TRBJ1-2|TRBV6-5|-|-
TGTGCCAGCAGTCACTCGAGCTATGGCTACACCTTC
CASSHSSYGYTF
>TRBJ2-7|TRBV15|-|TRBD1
TGTGCCACCAGCTTTGGGGACAGGGACGAGCAGTACTTC
CATSFGDRDEQYF
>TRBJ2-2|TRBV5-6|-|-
TGTGCCAGCAGCTCAATGGGTCTCAGGGTTGCGAACACCGGGGAGCTGTTTTTT
CASSSMGLRVANTGELFF
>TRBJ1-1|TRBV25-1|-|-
TGTGCCAGCAGTGAATTCGGCTGGGGGGCAGCTGAAGCTTTCTTT
CASSEFGWGAAEAFF
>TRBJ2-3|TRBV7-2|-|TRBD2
TGTGCCAGCAGCTCCGGGACTAGCTCACCCCCTACGCAGTATTTT
CASSSGTSSPPTQYF
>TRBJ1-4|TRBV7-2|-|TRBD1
TGTGCCAGCAGCTCCCGGACAGGCCATAATGAAAAACTGTTTTTT
CASSSRTGHNEKLFF
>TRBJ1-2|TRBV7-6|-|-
TGTGCCAGCAGCCTAACAGGCCTCGGAGGCTACACCTTC
CASSLTGLGGYTF